This T cell receptor (beta chain) was documented in a study of CD8+CD57+ T cells in acquired aplastic anemia. The study's findings and limits: There were twenty-nine CD8+ CDR3 sequences that occurred in both patients and controls.

Investigators profiled TCR beta VDJ and CDR3 from genomic DNA template. TCRdb fed the reads into MiXCR, producing one record per CDR3 protein. The repertoire holds roughly 250,000 distinct CDR3 sequences, with 82% as singletons. The CDR3 spans 13 residues. Germline V lookup: CDR1 SGHTA, CDR2 FQGTGA. Only patients with CD8+CD57+ cell expansion on flow cytometry were chosen for sequencing. Severe acquired aplastic anemia was present in all patients. Patients had undergone no therapy by the time their blood was sampled. Points on this clonotype: Its specificity is not known. The junction departs from the called germline gene at one end, perhaps through a read error.

This chain uses TRBV7-3 with TRBJ1-5; possible D gene TRBD1, 6 bases. The TCR sequence derives from a human donor with aplastic anemia. Sequencing input: sorted CD4+, CD8+, or CD8+CD57+ T cells (not recorded which) from PBMCs. CDR3: CASSYTGSQAQHF. DNA of the CDR3: TGCGCCAGCAGCTATACAGGGAGTCAGGCCCAGCATTTT.